This record concerns one T cell receptor (beta chain) sequence. No cognate antigen has been identified for it. There are no base qualities to consult, and no much larger clone falls within one base. The data stem from a study of blood T cell repertoires in COVID-19 (TCRdb year 2020). With respect to the entire study: Samples covering the acute and convalescent phases of COVID-19 were provided by collaborators in the United States, Italy and Spain. The prospective study material was composed of cDNA or gDNA derived from T cells, B-cell-depleted T cells, or PBMCs. Subjects who had been exposed to COVID-19, were actively infected with it, or had recovered from it provided the deeply sampled blood TCRbeta repertoires that made up the dataset. The repertoires were released in a freely available public database meant as a resource for research on the immune response to SARS-CoV-2. Samples were obtained from the ongoing ImmuneRACE study (first 160 participants) and from about 1,300 subjects provided by 6 global collaborators. Nearly every sample came with metadata listing a de-identified subject ID, COVID-19 status, age in years and sex. Where available, HLA class I and class II types were taken from metadata supplied by the sample provider and were not determined by assay-based typing. What the research found in general, with its limitations: The quantity of clinical and demographic metadata differed by source and by participant and was supplied without curation.

Between the V and J ends, shortened by 7 bases and 1 base respectively, the junction contains 13 bases. Reading the germline V gene (reference sequence) gives CDR1 MNHEY and CDR2 SMNVEV. Including the terminal cysteine and phenylalanine, the CDR3 comprises 14 residues. Left in the record is the CDR3 DNA by itself, 42 bases read in frame from the first base. One collaborating source in Seattle enrolled patients while the patients were actively infected and followed the patients over time throughout the course of disease. Whole blood was collected in K2EDTA tubes by collaborating institutions according to the institutions' own protocols. For TCRbeta analysis, collaborator samples were shipped as frozen whole blood, as isolated PBMCs, or as DNA extracted from either sample type. TCRbeta CDR3 regions were amplified from genomic DNA using the immunoSEQ Assay, a bias-controlled multiplex PCR. Per the original workflow: The number of nucleated cells in each sample was estimated by amplification of reference gene primers within the assay. To quantify the absolute abundance of each unique TCRbeta CDR3 rearrangement, sequence reads were collapsed and filtered. Productive Simpson clonality was computed per sample as the square root of Simpson's diversity index over productive rearrangements. TCRdb provides this immuneACCESS table in a form limited to in-frame rearrangements. Some clones are lacking; in checked studies, under half of them reflect an unresolved V gene, and why the rest are absent is not known. From that table come the V and J calls and clone size; the DNA was used to work out D and trimming. The table for this sample lists over 250,000 clones; approximately 91% of them were counted only once. The ten most abundant clones make up 2.2% of the sample.

The sequenced sample consisted of peripheral blood. The receptor's source is a woman aged 25-40 years with COVID-19, enrolled during active disease. The rearranged segments are TRBV27 and TRBJ1-1; TRBD1 might be the D gene, on 5 matching bases. The bases are TGTGCCAGCACCCTGACCGGACAGAACACTGAAGCTTTCTTT. It codes for CASTLTGQNTEAFF.